This TCR beta chain is from a study of T cell responses to AZD1222 COVID-19 vaccine. Germline V gene data show CDR1 as LGHNA and CDR2 as YSLEER. The V end was cut by 0 bases, the J end by 8 bases, with 13 bases between. The CDR3 spans 15 residues. Only in-frame clones appear in the TCRdb table, and some are missing; sequencing was by immunoSEQ multiplex PCR. Here the sample spans some 180,000 clones, approximately 94% being singletons. The receptor's source is an adult who received the AZD1222 COVID-19 vaccine. The genes are TRBV4-3 and TRBJ1-4; D is unresolved. The material sequenced was peripheral blood, taken 28 days after the second AZD1222 dose. CDR3 protein: CASSQEYGRREKLFF. CDR3 coding DNA: TGCGCCAGCAGCCAAGAATACGGTCGACGAGAAAAACTGTTTTTT.